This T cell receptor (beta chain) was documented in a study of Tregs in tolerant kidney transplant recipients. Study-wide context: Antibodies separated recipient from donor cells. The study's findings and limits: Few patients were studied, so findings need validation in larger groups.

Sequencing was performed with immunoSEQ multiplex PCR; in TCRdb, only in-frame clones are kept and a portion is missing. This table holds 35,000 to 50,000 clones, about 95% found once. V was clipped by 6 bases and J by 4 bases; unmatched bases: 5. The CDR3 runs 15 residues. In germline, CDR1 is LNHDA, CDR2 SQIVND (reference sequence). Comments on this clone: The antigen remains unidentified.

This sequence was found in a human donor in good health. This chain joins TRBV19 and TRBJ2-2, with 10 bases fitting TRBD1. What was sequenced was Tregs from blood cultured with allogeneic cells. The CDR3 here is CASSRWTGGTGELFF. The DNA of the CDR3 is TGTGCCAGTAGCAGATGGACAGGGGGCACCGGGGAGCTGTTTTTT.